This TCR beta chain was observed in a study of blood T cells in healthy people across ages. The germline gives CDR1 SGHTA, CDR2 FQGNSA. This CDR3 spans 15 amino acids. Isolating PBMCs gave at least 6 million of these cells per sample. Each sample yielded at least 5.5 micrograms of PBMC total RNA. Study-level findings and limits: Estimated diversity, derived from one million T cells, was regarded as an underestimate.

About this clonotype itself: Its target is not known.

A second PCR, run for about 7 to 11 cycles, used a sample-barcoded 5' primer plus a J-beta primer mix. TCRdb re-analysed the 5' RACE reads in MiXCR, keeping a single row per CDR3 protein. The sample includes some 700,000 distinct CDR3 sequences, 22% of them seen just once. The J gene is TRBJ2-5, the V gene TRBV7-2, with TRBD2 matching over 11 bases. The J call could be wrong; TRBJ2-1 is a better fit for the DNA end. The sample was blood. The sequence derives from a man aged 70-80 years in good health. The DNA of the CDR3 is TGTGCCAGCAGTTCACTAGCGGGAGTAGGAAATGAGCAGTTCTTC. This codes for CASSSLAGVGNEQFF.